The 24 T cell receptor delta chains reported below all come from one sample, sequenced in a study of gamma delta lymphoproliferative disorders and STAT genes. The receptor sequences were amplified from genomic DNA of peripheral blood mononuclear cells. TCRdb redid the clone calls on the multiplex PCR reads with CATT. Of 1,200 or so delta-chain clones listed, roughly 1.4% are singletons. The sample comprised blood. The source is a human donor in good health.

This clone showed up just a few times. The protein held in TCRdb is that of a much larger clone and does not match this DNA's translation at residue 9, likely because of a read error; the protein shown is translated from the DNA. V and J are TRDV1 and TRDJ1; 10 bases are a match to TRDD3. Germline values: CDR1 TSWWSYY, CDR2 QGS. V was clipped by 4 bases and J by 2 bases; unmatched bases: 19. CDR3 length: 20 residues. CDR3: CALGVILYRGDTGETDKLIF. In nucleotides, the CDR3 is TGTGCTCTTGGGGTTATACTCTACCGGGGGGATACGGGGGAGACCGATAAACTCATCTTT.

This clone was observed a few times. Since a far larger clone is one base different, this is likely a read error. Other DNA sequences in this sample translate to the same CDR3. The rearrangement uses TRDV2 and TRDJ1; no firm D call. The CDR3 sequence is 19 residues long. Germline CDR1 reads GEAIGNYY; CDR2 reads EKD. CDR3 sequence (DNA): TGTGCCTGTGACCCTCTCTACACCTTGGGTTCTAAGTACACTGATAAACTCATCTTT. It specifies CACDPLYTLGSKYTDKLIF.

Worth noting for this clone: A read error likely explains this, since a far larger clone differs by one base. The sample contains more than one DNA sequence encoding this CDR3. The chain carries TRDV2 and TRDJ1; 9 bases are shared with TRDD3. This CDR3 has 15 residues. The V gene's germline CDR1 is GEAIGNYY and CDR2 EKD. The CDR3 DNA follows: TGTGCCTGTGACTCTGTACTGGGGGACACCGACAAACTCATCTTT. It translates to CACDSVLGDTDKLIF.

This clone was picked up a small number of times. A read error likely explains this, since a far larger clone differs by one base. The sample has other DNA sequences that encode this CDR3 too. This chain joins TRDV1 and TRDJ1, with D perhaps TRDD3 (6 bases). The V and J ends lost 4 bases and 2 bases respectively, with 26 bases between them. The CDR3 length is 19 residues. Germline CDR1 is TSWWSYY and CDR2 is QGS. DNA of the CDR3: TGTGCTCTTGGGGTCGTCCTTCTTTTGGGAGATACGCGGACCGATAAACTCATCTTT. Amino acids: CALGVVLLLGDTRTDKLIF.

A remark on this clone: TCRdb attributes to this sequence the protein of a much larger clone, which differs from the DNA translation at residue 9; a read error is likely, and the protein displayed is translated from the DNA. The gene calls are TRDV1 and TRDJ1; 13 bases map to TRDD3. The CDR3 runs to 24 residues. The V gene end was trimmed by 2 bases and the J gene end by 0 bases; junction bases not matched to a gene: 24. Per germline, CDR1 TSWWSYY and CDR2 QGS. As DNA, the CDR3 is TGTGCTCTTGGGGAAGGGGGTTGCTTTCCTACCCTTATACTGGGGGATACGTACACCGATAAACTCATCTTT. Amino acid sequence: CALGEGGCFPTLILGDTYTDKLIF.

With respect to this clone: TCRdb shows a much larger clone's protein in place of this DNA's translation, and the two differ at residue 6, likely through a read error; the protein shown is translated from the DNA. This chain links TRDV1 with TRDJ1, with 11 bases lining up with TRDD3. In germline, CDR1 is TSWWSYY, CDR2 QGS. The CDR3 covers 19 residues. Trimming took 4 bases from V and 2 from J; bases not matched to a gene: 15. CDR3 sequence (DNA): TGTGCTCTTGGGGTCGCCCTTCTTTTGGGGGATACGCGGACCGATAAACTCATCTTT. Its translation is CALGVALLLGDTRTDKLIF.

A remark on this clone: A far larger clone is one nucleotide away, so this likely arose from a read error. The sample contains more than one DNA sequence encoding this CDR3. V usage is TRDV3 and J usage is TRDJ1; 12 nucleotides align to TRDD3. The CDR3 spans 24 residues. Looked up from germline, CDR1 is TVYSNPD and CDR2 is GDNSRS (reference sequence). This CDR3 reads CAFCGGNFPSFPYWGIPYTDKLIF. CDR3 sequence (DNA): TGTGCTTTTTGTGGTGGGAACTTCCCCAGTTTTCCCTACTGGGGGATACCGTACACCGATAAACTCATCTTT.

The table lists this clone with a few counts. The protein that TCRdb holds for this DNA derives from a much larger clone and differs from the translated DNA at residue 14, which likely indicates a read error; the protein shown here is translated from the DNA. V is TRDV3 and J is TRDJ3; D is perhaps TRDD2 or TRDD3 (5 bases each). CDR1 is TVYSNPD and CDR2 is GDNSRS in the germline V gene (reference sequence). CDR3 size: 24 residues. Trimming took off 2 bases at V and 0 bases at J, with 35 bases between the two ends. The CDR3 DNA reads TGTGCCTTTTCTACGTCTCTTCCCCACTGGTCAATATTAGCTCCCTCCTGGGACACCCGACAGATGTTTTTC. This gives the protein CAFSTSLPHWSILAPSWDTRQMFF.

In its sample, this clone is medium-sized. A single base is all that separates this from a far larger clone, so a read error is likely. This same CDR3 is encoded by further DNA sequences in the sample. The chain recombines TRDV1 with TRDJ4; D is tentatively TRDD2 or TRDD3 (6 bases each). Trimming took 3 bases from V and 0 from J, leaving 29 bases between them. The CDR3 is 20 residues long. CDR1 and CDR2 from the germline V gene are TSWWSYY and QGS. The CDR3 spells CALGEGWDPPTVLGARPLIF. Written as DNA, the CDR3 is TGTGCTCTTGGGGAGGGGTGGGATCCTCCTACCGTACTGGGAGCCAGACCCCTGATCTTT.

On this clone: TCRdb has a much larger clone's protein, which differs at residue 11 from the translation of this DNA, likely because of a read error; what is shown is the protein translated from the DNA. This sequence joins TRDV2 and TRDJ1; possibly TRDD3 for D (5 bases). This CDR3 spans 23 amino acids. The V end lost 1 base, the J end lost 0 bases, and 35 bases lay between the germline ends. Looked up from germline, CDR1 is GEAIGNYY and CDR2 is EKD. The CDR3 DNA follows: TGTGCCTGTGACACACGTGGGGCAATTACTTGGGGAGCCAGGCCCCCAAACACCGATAAACTCATCTTT. It specifies CACDTRGAITWGARPPNTDKLIF.

Note on this clone: TCRdb's listed protein matches a much larger clone and diverges from this DNA's translation at residue 15, likely through a read error; the protein shown comes from the DNA. This chain uses TRDV1 with TRDJ4; tentatively, D is TRDD2 or TRDD3 (6 bases each). From germline, CDR1 is TSWWSYY and CDR2 QGS. V was trimmed by 2 bases and J by 0 bases, leaving 28 bases between them. The CDR3 loop spans 20 amino acids. CDR3: CALGEGWDPPTVLGTRPLIF. The DNA for the CDR3 is TGTGCTCTTGGGGAAGGGTGGGATCCTCCTACCGTACTGGGAACCAGACCCCTGATCTTT.

The table lists this clone with a few counts. With only one base between it and a far larger clone, this is likely a read error. Different DNA sequences within this sample yield the same CDR3. V and J are TRDV1 and TRDJ4, with D perhaps assigned TRDD2 or TRDD3 (6 bases each). CDR1 TSWWSYY and CDR2 QGS come from the germline V gene. V gave up 2 bases and J gave up 2 bases, with 30 bases separating them. CDR3 length equals 20 residues. The CDR3 region is CALGEGWDPPTVLGARPLIF. CDR3 coding DNA: TGTGCTCTTGGGGAAGGGTGGGATCCTCCTACCGTACTGGGAGCTAGACCCCTGATCTTT.

Remarks on this clone: The protein recorded in TCRdb matches a much larger clone and deviates from this DNA's translation at residue 7, suggesting a read error; the protein here is obtained by translating the DNA. The J gene is TRDJ1, the V gene TRDV2; D is uncertain. Trimming removed 3 bases at V and 0 bases at J, with 25 bases between. The V gene's germline CDR1 is GEAIGNYY and CDR2 EKD. The CDR3 runs 19 residues. The CDR3 protein is CACDPLFTLGSKYTDKLIF. DNA for the CDR3: TGTGCCTGTGACCCTCTCTTCACCTTGGGTTCTAAGTACACCGATAAACTCATCTTT.

On this clone itself: A far larger clone is just one base off, so this is likely a read error. Different DNA sequences within this sample yield the same CDR3. This chain joins TRDV1 and TRDJ1; 10 bases are a match to TRDD3. CDR3 size: 21 residues. In germline, CDR1 is TSWWSYY, CDR2 QGS. V lost 3 bases and J lost 2; bases outside the gene matches: 21. Here the CDR3 reads CALGEGLLRTGGSRGTDKLIF. Here the CDR3 DNA reads TGTGCTCTTGGGGAGGGTCTCCTACGTACTGGGGGATCCCGGGGGACCGATAAACTCATCTTT.

This clone has only a few counts. The protein TCRdb lists belongs to a much larger clone and differs from this DNA's translation at residue 11, which points to a read error; the protein shown is made from the DNA. This chain joins TRDV1 and TRDJ1; 13 nucleotides agree with TRDD3. This CDR3 has 24 residues. Germline loops: CDR1 TSWWSYY, CDR2 QGS. With V trimmed by 2 bases and J by 0 bases, 24 bases remained unmatched. The DNA of the CDR3 is TGTGCTCTTGGGGAAGGGGGTTGCCTTCCTATCCTTATACTGGGGGATACGTACACCGATAAACTCATCTTT. Translation: CALGEGGCLPILILGDTYTDKLIF.

Details on this clone: For this DNA, TCRdb reports the protein of a much larger clone, which diverges at residue 13, most likely from a read error; the protein presented here is translated directly from the DNA. The chain combines TRDV1 with TRDJ1, with 11 nucleotides matching TRDD3. Germline V lookup: CDR1 TSWWSYY, CDR2 QGS. V lost 4 bases, J lost 2 bases, and 15 bases stayed unmatched. The CDR3 is 19 residues long. CDR3 nucleotide sequence: TGTGCTCTTGGGGTCGTCCTTCTTTTGGGGGATACGCAGACCGATAAACTCATCTTT. It codes for CALGVVLLLGDTQTDKLIF.

This clone was recorded a few times. There is no V gene call, and the J gene is TRDJ1; the D call in the table, TRDD3, was not verified against the DNA. The CDR3 consists of 14 residues. The CDR3 here is CASWGDCYTDKLIF. In DNA, the CDR3 is TGTGCCTCATGGGGGGATTGTTACACCGATAAACTCATCTTT.

This clone has at least ten counts. This likely came from a read error, as a far larger clone is one base away. This CDR3 is also generated by other DNA sequences in the sample. The chain carries TRDV1 and TRDJ4; a weak D match, TRDD3 (6 bases). Per the germline V gene, CDR1 is TSWWSYY and CDR2 is QGS. The germline V and J ends were trimmed by 2 bases and 0 bases, with 28 bases remaining between them. CDR3 length equals 20 residues. CDR3 residues: CALGEGWDPPTVLGARPLIF. The CDR3 region has the DNA TGTGCTCTTGGGGAAGGGTGGGATCCCCCTACCGTACTGGGAGCCAGACCCCTGATCTTT.

Concerning this clone: The TCRdb record carries a much larger clone's protein, which differs from this DNA's translation at residue 16; a read error is the likely cause, and the protein listed here is the DNA translation. The V call is TRDV1, the J call TRDJ1, with 10 bases aligning to TRDD3. Trimming took 2 bases from V and 3 from J; bases not matched to a gene: 21. This CDR3 has 21 residues. Germline assignment: CDR1 TSWWSYY and CDR2 QGS. Here the CDR3 reads CALGEGLLRTGGSRGADKLIF. The DNA of the CDR3 is TGTGCTCTTGGGGAAGGTCTCCTACGTACTGGGGGATCCCGGGGGGCCGATAAACTCATCTTT.

This clone came up a few times. A far larger clone is a single base away, which makes a read error likely. Other DNA sequences in this sample translate to the same CDR3. The chain has TRDV2 and TRDJ1, with 12 bases aligning to TRDD3. Germline loops: CDR1 GEAIGNYY, CDR2 EKD. The J segment lost 2 bases and the V segment lost 3 bases, leaving 18 bases of the junction unmatched. The CDR3 loop spans 20 amino acids. CDR3 in amino acids: CACDPLATGGYNLPTDKLIF. The CDR3 nucleotides are TGTGCCTGTGACCCGCTTGCTACTGGGGGATACAATCTCCCGACCGATAAACTCATCTTT.

Comments on this clone: The TCRdb protein, from a much larger clone, departs from this DNA's translation at residue 12, likely by read error; the protein shown derives from the DNA. This chain uses TRDV2 with TRDJ1; 12 nucleotides agree with TRDD3. This CDR3 has 20 amino acids. The germline V gene has CDR1 GEAIGNYY and CDR2 EKD. With V trimmed by 3 bases and J by 2 bases, 18 bases remained unmatched. CDR3 bases: TGTGCCTGTGACCCGCTTGCAACTGGGGGATACAGTCTCCCGACCGATAAACTCATCTTT. It encodes CACDPLATGGYSLPTDKLIF.

By share, this clone counts as medium-sized. TCRdb's listed protein matches a much larger clone and diverges from this DNA's translation at residue 15, likely through a read error; the protein shown comes from the DNA. The chain carries TRDV2 and TRDJ1; 9 bases are a match to TRDD3. The germline gives CDR1 GEAIGNYY, CDR2 EKD. This CDR3 has 23 amino acids. Trimming cost V 1 base and J 0 bases; bases outside gene matches: 26. CDR3: CACDTRGAITGGARLPNTDKLIF. In nucleotides, the CDR3 is TGTGCCTGTGACACACGTGGGGCAATTACTGGGGGAGCCAGGCTCCCAAACACCGATAAACTCATCTTT.

This clone was recorded at least ten times. The protein given by TCRdb reflects a much larger clone and differs at residue 8 from this DNA's translation, likely from a read error; the protein shown is the DNA's translation. The rearrangement joins TRDV1 to TRDJ1; D call uncertain. CDR1 and CDR2 from the germline V gene are TSWWSYY and QGS. V dropped 0 bases and J dropped 0 bases, with 14 bases sitting between them. The CDR3 is 17 residues long. This chain's CDR3 is CALGELWRTPYTDKLIF. Written as DNA, the CDR3 is TGTGCTCTTGGGGAACTATGGAGGACCCCTTACACCGATAAACTCATCTTT.

As to this clone: This likely stems from a read error, as it lies one base from a far larger clone. Within the sample, other DNA sequences also encode this same CDR3. The chain couples TRDV2 to TRDJ1; D is unresolved. CDR3 size: 19 residues. Trimming removed 3 bases at V and 0 bases at J, with 25 bases between. The germline V gene has CDR1 GEAIGNYY and CDR2 EKD. The CDR3 here is CACDPLYTLGSKYTDKLIF. CDR3 coding DNA: TGTGCCTGTGACCCTCTCTACACCTTGGGTTCTAAATACACCGATAAACTCATCTTT.